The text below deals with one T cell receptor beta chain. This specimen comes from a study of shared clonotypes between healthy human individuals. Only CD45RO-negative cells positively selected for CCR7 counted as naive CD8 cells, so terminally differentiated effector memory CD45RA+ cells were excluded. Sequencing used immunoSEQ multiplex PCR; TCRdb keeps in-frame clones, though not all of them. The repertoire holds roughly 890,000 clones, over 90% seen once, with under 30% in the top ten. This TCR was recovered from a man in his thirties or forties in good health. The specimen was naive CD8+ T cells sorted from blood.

CDR3 in amino acids: CASSLLGVGSYEQYF. CDR3 coding DNA: TGTGCCAGCAGTCTTCTCGGGGTAGGCTCCTACGAGCAGTACTTC. This chain uses TRBV6-6 with TRBJ2-7; D possibly corresponds to TRBD2 (5 bases). V was shortened by 5 bases and J by 0 bases, with 14 bases between the two germline ends. The CDR3 totals 15 residues. CDR1 and CDR2 from the germline V gene are MNHNY and SVGAGI (reference sequence).